This T cell receptor beta chain was sequenced in a study of cytomegalovirus exposure and HLA in healthy donors (dated by TCRdb to about 2017). About the study as a whole: An earlier analysis of more than 550 of the donors reported 276 Gb of sequence data and 90 million to 120 million unique TCR beta sequences obtained from 180 million or so T cells. An early release that covered approximately 600 HLA-typed donors contained around 300 gigabases of sequencing data and around 85 million unique TCR sequences. Among the approximately 420 genotyped donors, approximately 82% belonged to the genetic ancestry cluster associated with self-reported Caucasian donors. The study aimed to test whether signatures of past pathogen exposure could be identified by cataloging public T cell receptors. The study used immunosequencing to profile the T cell repertoires of 666 subjects and linked those repertoires to cytomegalovirus serostatus. In addition to the first cohort of 666 subjects, a separate validation cohort of 120 different subjects was used. High-throughput TCR immunosequencing, statistical association of individual TCRs with disease status, and machine learning were combined to predict cytomegalovirus infection status. A later analysis re-analyzed previously published TCR beta repertoires from approximately 670 donors and added high-resolution HLA genotyping to study TCR occurrence patterns. Rather than using new phenotypic data, the later analysis identified candidate immune exposures from TCR beta sequences and from how often those sequences occurred across donors. In an earlier analysis of 587 of the donors, high-throughput TCR beta sequencing was used to judge whether each TCR beta V gene segment behaved as functional or pseudogenic. Donor age, sex, ethnicity and CMV serostatus were compiled together with the repertoire data. A later genetic analysis used genome-wide SNP genotypes for 398 of the 666 donors, treating that subset as a discovery cohort. All discovery cohort repertoires had been generated using a single sequencing platform. Class I and class II HLA loci were covered by the typing at four-digit resolution. The number of typed donors differed by locus: about 629-630 for A, B, C, DRB1 and DQB1; approximately 520 for DQA1; 606 for DPA1; and about 450 for DPB1. Four to six DR-DQ haplotypes were handled as single units for association and clustering, since linkage in the cohort was strong. Among some 410 genotyped donors of the cohort, an average of about 240,000 unique TCR beta nucleotide sequences were sequenced per donor, around 18% of them non-productive.

The method was the immunoSEQ multiplex PCR assay. For the multiplex PCR, a mixture combining 60 forward primers for TCR Vbeta segments and 13 reverse primers for TCR Jbeta segments was used. The CDR3 region of rearranged TCR beta genes was amplified from genomic DNA with a multiplex PCR assay. Amplified TCR beta libraries were sequenced as 87-base-pair reads on the Illumina HiSeq System. Regarding the original processing steps: In a later analysis, tens of millions of unique TCR beta chains were counted across the 500 to 850 repertoires, and approximately 11 million of these chains were shared by at least two donors. To remove PCR and sequencing errors, raw reads were error-corrected and collapsed into unique sequences using a nearest-neighbor algorithm that merged closely related sequences. CDR3 sequences were aligned to IMGT reference sequences to assign V, D and J gene segments. For a sequence to be retained, a match of at least six nucleotides was required to both a V gene segment and a J gene segment. A rearrangement counted as productive if the CDR3 had no stop codons and remained in frame with V and J, and every other rearrangement counted as non-productive. Following IMGT convention, CDR3 was defined as the stretch from the second conserved V-encoded cysteine to the conserved J-encoded phenylalanine. The earlier analysis of about 500 of the donors excluded sequences that lacked an unambiguous match to a single V gene segment. An earlier analysis of 500 to 700 of the donors classified V segments as functional when productive rearrangements were above 56.7% and as segregating when the standard deviation between donors was above 5%. To diagnose cytomegalovirus status from the catalog of TCR beta chain sequences, a statistical classification framework was built. A later analysis assigned V and J genes by comparing TCR nucleotide sequences with IMGT/GENE-DB human TR gene sequences. The TCRdist pipeline was used in a later analysis to assign CDR3 sequences and most-parsimonious VDJ recombination scenarios. In a later analysis, each TCR beta chain was defined by its CDR3 amino acid sequence together with its V-gene family, and reads lacking a unique V-gene family were excluded. In a later analysis, a few hundred highly shared, low-generation-probability nucleotide sequences were removed to address suspected cross-contamination and a sequencing artifact. For each public chain, a later analysis derived a clonal expansion index from normalized ranks of inferred template counts within each repertoire. Generation probabilities in a later analysis came from a VDJ recombination model fitted to out-of-frame rearrangements, and those results were checked against IGoR. A later analysis scored TCR-TCR, TCR-HLA and TCR-CMV co-occurrence with hypergeometric tests, applying a repertoire-size bias correction to TCR pairs. To estimate false discovery rates, a later analysis permuted the HLA or CMV assignments 20 times. In a later analysis, co-occurring TCRs were grouped using DBSCAN, with TCRdist sequence similarity added in when clustering inside HLA-allele-positive subsets. Co-occurrence clustering excluded repertoires with fewer than 30,000 or more than 120,000 public chains, plus five with anomalous nucleotide sharing. TCRdb took over this immuneACCESS table, retaining in-frame rearrangements with V and J assigned. Such tables are incomplete; in checked studies, under half of the missing clones stem from an unresolved V gene, and the remainder is unexplained. The DNA was the basis for D and trimming; V, J and clone size are from that table. The table for this sample lists about 120,000 clones; approximately 80% of them were counted only once. The ten largest clones take up 2% to 3% of the sample.

The cohort consisted of some 730 healthy bone marrow donors. Cohort members were all nominally healthy when sampled, although unrecorded immune exposures were likely present. The donor tested CMV seronegative, placing the donor among the approximately 400 seronegative members of the cohort. A peripheral blood sample was collected from each donor, and TCR beta sequencing was performed on peripheral blood mononuclear cells. The Qiagen DNeasy Blood Extraction Kit was used to extract genomic DNA from the blood cell samples. On the study overall, not on this receptor specifically: The classifier was reported to diagnose cytomegalovirus status with high specificity and sensitivity in both the original and validation cohorts. In the study, approximately 160 TCR beta chains were listed as associated with cytomegalovirus. This cohort had only TCR beta chains sequenced, and the lack of alpha or paired-chain data limited which features could be detected. HLA typing was unavailable for some donors at each locus, so association tests used only the typed subset. A later analysis reported that several top co-occurrence clusters appeared linked to parvovirus B19, influenza, CMV and Epstein-Barr virus. A later analysis found that HLA-associated TCR beta chains were more clonally expanded and had lower generation probabilities than equally common non-associated chains. Sequencing depth was assumed to be roughly uniform across donors in the presence/absence analyses, though that assumption may not hold. Correlated functional status among segregating V segments might reflect linkage disequilibrium, but an unknown experimental factor could not be ruled out. Some IMGT-functional V segments, including TRBV6-2 and TRBV6-3, could not be distinguished by the 87-base-pair reads and were therefore excluded. Some 15 rarely observed V segments, including chromosome 9 orphons, were excluded from the earlier analysis of 550 to 700 of the donors because counts were too low. According to a later analysis, most CMV-associated TCR beta chains appeared to be HLA-restricted, and the HLA associations seemed to be driven largely by CMV exposure. A cluster of highly shared sequence variants was judged likely to be a technical artifact of the sequencing pipeline. A later analysis associated about 17,000 TCR beta sequences with specific HLA alleles at a false discovery rate of 0.05. The only immune exposure information available for the cohort was CMV serostatus. A further reported finding was that TCR beta sequences accurately predicted the HLA-A and HLA-B alleles for most subjects in the first cohort. In vitro tests confirmed that a few of the cytomegalovirus-associated TCR beta chains recognize cytomegalovirus antigens. Assigning TCR associations to individual alleles was difficult when HLA alleles, especially DR and DQ, strongly co-occurred. Most TCR sequences were seen in very few donors, while some public TCRs were found in many individuals. An association between a missense DCLRE1C variant and V-gene and J-gene trimming of TCR beta chains was found in a later genetic analysis and replicated in an independent cohort. An earlier analysis of around 600 of the donors showed that most TCR beta V segments appeared in productive rearrangements either about 90% or about 30% of the time, which broadly matched IMGT annotations. According to the authors, the approach could potentially be generalized to other disease states and immunological phenotypes. A later genetic analysis reported fewer N-insertions in productive TCRs among donors in an Asian-associated ancestry cluster than the approximately 700-donor mean. In a later analysis, TCR association rates were found to vary across HLA loci, with the most associated TCRs seen for DRB1 alleles and the fewest for HLA-C alleles.

A note on this clone: Its antigen is unknown. Base qualities are missing; no much larger clone stands one base away.

After removal of 7 bases from V and 9 bases from J, the junction retains 14 bases not matched to a gene. CDR1 SGHTS and CDR2 YDEGEE are derived from the germline V gene. From the cysteine through the phenylalanine, the CDR3 covers 15 amino acids. Only the CDR3 region is kept as DNA, spanning 45 bases read in frame from base 1. The source material was PBMCs. The TCR comes from a female donor in good health and CMV-seronegative. The chain is made from TRBV5-8 and TRBJ2-1; TRBD2 aligns with 9 central bases. The CDR3 in this case is CASPPRGGGRGEQFF. The sequenced DNA: TGTGCCAGCCCCCCGCGCGGGGGGGGCCGCGGTGAGCAGTTCTTC.